This T cell receptor (beta chain) appears in the sequencing data of a study of T cell changes during pregnancy in multiple sclerosis. Data came from immunoSEQ multiplex PCR; TCRdb stores just in-frame clones and leaves some out. The repertoire holds more than 45,000 clones, with 88% as singletons. This clone has only one observation. The V gene's germline CDR1 is MNHEY and CDR2 SMNVEV (reference sequence). Trimming cost V 5 bases and J 3 bases; bases outside gene matches: 6. This CDR3 comprises 15 residues. The rearrangement uses TRBV27 and TRBJ1-2, with 10 nucleotides matching TRBD1. The sequencing here drew on CD4+ T cells from peripheral blood mononuclear cells, taken in the second trimester of pregnancy. The sequence was collected from a female donor with multiple sclerosis, enrolled in a pregnancy study. The CDR3: CASSNDRGPYYGYTF. CDR3 DNA: TGTGCCAGCAGTAATGACAGGGGGCCTTACTATGGCTACACCTTC.